These 6 T cell receptor beta chains share one sample of origin, sequenced in a study of cytomegalovirus exposure and HLA in healthy donors. Researchers ran the PCR with 60 Vbeta and 13 Jbeta primers. The repertoire was sequenced with immunoSEQ multiplex PCR; TCRdb's copy has only in-frame clones and lacks some. The repertoire holds 90,000 to 120,000 clones, approximately 74% seen once, with roughly 15% in the top ten. Sequenced: PBMCs. The origin of the receptors is a woman between 40 and 55 years old in good health and CMV-seropositive.

V usage is TRBV6-7 and J usage is TRBJ2-5; D unresolved. TRBV6-7 is designated an ORF whose function remains uncertain. Trimming took off 0 bases at V and 3 bases at J, with 5 bases between the two ends. This CDR3 comprises 13 residues. The CDR3, as DNA: TGTGCCAGCAGTTACTCTACAGAAGAGACCCAGTACTTC. Translating gives CASSYSTEETQYF.

The rearrangement uses TRBV29-1 and TRBJ2-7; tentatively, D is TRBD2 (5 bases). V was clipped by 6 bases and J by 1 base, with 13 bases between them. This CDR3 comprises 13 residues. CDR1 SQVTM and CDR2 ANQGSEA come from the germline V gene. This CDR3 reads CSVAIGLSYEQYF. The CDR3 DNA reads as TGCAGCGTCGCTATAGGACTTTCCTACGAGCAGTACTTC.

CDR3 loop: CASSQIGNNQPQHF. CDR3 DNA sequence: TGCGCCAGCAGCCAAATCGGGAACAATCAGCCCCAGCATTTT. The chain uses TRBV4-1 and TRBJ1-5; D is ambiguous. CDR1 is MGHRA, CDR2 YSYEKL, per germline. V shed 2 bases and J shed 3 bases, with 8 bases lying between them. CDR3 length: 14 residues.

CDR3 amino acids: CASSPDNDRERFF. DNA of the CDR3: TGTGCCAGCAGCCCAGACAATGACAGGGAACGGTTTTTT. The chain carries TRBV6-5 and TRBJ1-4, with TRBD1 matching 7 bases. The V gene's germline CDR1 is MNHEY and CDR2 SVGAGI. This CDR3 region has 13 residues. Trimming removed 6 bases from V and 16 bases from J; junction bases left unmatched: 14.

V usage is TRBV27 and J usage is TRBJ2-7; possibly TRBD1 for D (5 bases). Trimming removed 2 bases at V and 3 bases at J, with 8 bases between. CDR1 is MNHEY, CDR2 SMNVEV, per germline (reference sequence). This CDR3 is 13 amino acids long. The CDR3, as DNA: TGTGCCAGCAGTTTAAACAGGTACTACGAGCAGTACTTC. It yields the protein CASSLNRYYEQYF.

This rearrangement joins TRBV18 to TRBJ1-2, with 7 nucleotides matching TRBD1. The CDR3 is 15 amino acids. V lost 2 bases to trimming and J lost 8 bases; unmatched junction nucleotides: 11. The germline gives CDR1 KGHSH, CDR2 LQKENI. The DNA for the CDR3 is TGTGCCAGCTCACCATCCCGCGCAGGGGGTGAAGGCTACACCTTC. As protein: CASSPSRAGGEGYTF.